These 18 T cell receptor beta chains were sequenced from one sample in a study of identical twins. TCRdb re-derived calls from the 5' RACE reads in MiXCR, one entry per CDR3 protein. The sample lists about 250,000 distinct CDR3 sequences, 6% to 8.5% occurring once. These data also formed part of another study, on yellow fever vaccine responses in identical twins.

The sequencing input was CD8+ T cells sorted from blood. The receptors were sampled from a woman in her late teens or twenties in good health.

This clonotype appeared many times. The chain employs TRBV7-3 and TRBJ1-1; a possible D gene is TRBD1 (5 bases). This CDR3 contains 13 residues. CDR1 is SGHTA and CDR2 is FQGTGA in the germline V gene. V lost 8 bases to trimming and J lost 4 bases, with 14 bases between them. CDR3 region: CASGPTGGTEAFF. The CDR3 nucleotides are TGTGCCAGCGGTCCTACAGGTGGCACTGAAGCTTTCTTT.

The chain couples TRBV7-9 to TRBJ2-7, with 9 bases lining up with TRBD2. The CDR3 loop spans 16 amino acids. The V segment lost 5 bases and the J segment 2 bases; nucleotides outside the gene matches: 10. CDR1 is SEHNR, CDR2 FQNEAQ, per germline (reference sequence). The CDR3: CASSATSGRRPYEQYF. CDR3 DNA: TGTGCCAGCAGCGCCACGAGCGGGAGGCGTCCCTACGAGCAGTACTTC.

This clonotype was detected many times. The genes are TRBV28 and TRBJ2-7, with D possibly TRBD2 on 5 matching bases. This CDR3 region has 12 residues. Germline assignment: CDR1 MDHEN and CDR2 SYDVKM. The germline V and J ends were trimmed by 8 bases and 4 bases, with 12 bases remaining between them. CDR3 in DNA: TGTGCCAGCGGAGGTTGGGGATACGAGCAGTACTTC. It specifies CASGGWGYEQYF.

As DNA, the CDR3 is TGTGCCAGCAGCGCTACAGGGGCCCCCAGATACGAGCAGTACTTC. It specifies CASSATGAPRYEQYF. The V and J genes are TRBV9 and TRBJ2-7, with 7 bases that match TRBD1. The length of the CDR3 is 15 residues. Trimming cost V 3 bases and J 4 bases; bases outside gene matches: 10. CDR1 is SGDLS, CDR2 YYNGEE, per germline.

Only a few counts were recorded for this clonotype. The chain recombines TRBV24-1 with TRBJ2-3; D gene unclear. The CDR3 runs to 13 residues. The germline V and J ends were trimmed by 1 base and 6 bases, with 7 bases remaining between them. CDR1 and CDR2 from the germline V gene are KGHDR and SFDVKD. CDR3 in amino acids: CATSDFEVDTQYF. CDR3 DNA: TGTGCCACCAGTGATTTCGAGGTGGATACGCAGTATTTT.

In this sample, this clonotype turned up many times. The rearrangement joins TRBV28 to TRBJ2-1; the D gene is possibly TRBD1 (6 bases). With 3 bases removed from V and 1 base from J, the gap between germline ends came to 10 bases. The germline gives CDR1 MDHEN, CDR2 SYDVKM. The CDR3 spans 15 residues. The CDR3 DNA sequence: TGTGCCAGCAGTTTCAGGGGTGGGTCCTACAATGAGCAGTTCTTC. Translated: CASSFRGGSYNEQFF.

This clonotype turned up a few times. The chain has TRBV4-1 and TRBJ1-6; perhaps TRBD1 as D (5 bases). The CDR3 runs 15 residues. CDR1 is MGHRA, CDR2 YSYEKL, per germline. The V end lost 0 bases, the J end lost 9 bases, and 12 bases lay between the germline ends. CDR3 coding DNA: TGCGCCAGCAGCCAAGATGGAGGGGCAGGTTCACCCCTCCACTTT. It codes for CASSQDGGAGSPLHF.

The chain is built from TRBV29-1 and TRBJ1-1; 10 positions match TRBD1. The trim removed 6 bases at V and 5 bases at J, leaving 9 bases unmatched. CDR3 length: 14 amino acids. Germline V lookup: CDR1 SQVTM, CDR2 ANQGSEA. CDR3: CSVEGQGIGTEAFF. DNA of the CDR3: TGCAGCGTCGAGGGACAGGGGATCGGAACTGAAGCTTTCTTT.

In this sample, this clonotype turned up many times. The chain is built from TRBV2 and TRBJ1-5; D is undetermined. The length of the CDR3 is 14 residues. CDR1 and CDR2 from the germline V gene are SNHLY and FYNNEI. The V end lost 7 bases, the J end lost 6 bases, and 16 bases lay between the germline ends. CDR3 loop: CASMSGVWGQPQHF. The CDR3 DNA reads TGTGCCAGCATGAGCGGGGTTTGGGGTCAGCCCCAGCATTTT.

This clonotype came up many times. The chain recombines TRBV28 with TRBJ2-7; D may correspond to TRBD1 or TRBD2 (6 bases each). Germline CDR1 and CDR2: MDHEN and SYDVKM. V was pared by 5 bases and J by 0 bases, with 20 bases between. There are 17 residues in the CDR3. CDR3 amino acids: CASSGLQGRRISYEQYV. The CDR3 coding sequence is TGTGCCAGCAGTGGACTACAGGGACGTCGGATCTCCTACGAGCAGTACGTC.

This chain connects TRBV7-6 to TRBJ2-5; D is undetermined. This CDR3 is built from 14 residues. The germline V and J ends were trimmed by 5 bases and 5 bases, with 15 bases remaining between them. Germline CDR1 and CDR2: SGHVS and FNYEAQ. CDR3 sequence reads: CASSPLDLEETQYF. The CDR3 bases are TGTGCCAGCAGCCCACTCGACCTGGAGGAGACCCAGTACTTC.

This chain connects TRBV9 to TRBJ2-7, with TRBD2 identical over 9 bases. This CDR3 has 14 residues. Trimming cost V 0 bases and J 4 bases; bases outside gene matches: 2. Germline values: CDR1 SGDLS, CDR2 YYNGEE. The DNA of the CDR3 is TGTGCCAGCAGCGTAGGACTAGCGGCTTACGAGCAGTACTTC. It is translated as CASSVGLAAYEQYF.

This clonotype has at least ten counts. V is TRBV20-1 and J is TRBJ2-5; D not certain. Trimming left V 0 bases short and J 3 bases short, with 14 bases between. CDR3 size: 15 residues. The germline V gene encodes CDR1 DFQATT and CDR2 SNEGSKA (reference sequence). For the CDR3, the DNA is TGCAGTGCTAGAGAAGATCTCGGCTCAGAAGAGACCCAGTACTTC. This codes for CSAREDLGSEETQYF.

V gene TRBV27 combines with J gene TRBJ2-1, with D possibly being TRBD2 (6 bases). Germline CDR1 and CDR2: MNHEY and SMNVEV (reference sequence). The V gene lost 8 bases and the J gene lost 8 bases, with 22 bases spanning the gap. The CDR3 has 15 amino acids. CDR3 bases: TGTGCCAGCGGGCCGACTAGGGGCTTAGTGGATGAGCAGTTCTTC. Its translation is CASGPTRGLVDEQFF.

The V gene is TRBV2, the J gene TRBJ2-1, with D possibly called TRBD1 or TRBD2 (8 bases each). This CDR3 comprises 19 residues. V gave up 8 bases and J gave up 0 bases, with 26 bases separating them. Germline loops: CDR1 SNHLY, CDR2 FYNNEI. The CDR3 coding sequence is TGTGCCAGCCTATCAGGGGGCTTAAGCGGGAGAACCTCCTACAATGAGCAGTTCTTC. It is translated as CASLSGGLSGRTSYNEQFF. Using reference TRBV2 and TRBJ2-1 for the parts outside the CDR3, the full variable domain is EPEVTQTPSHQVTQMGQEVILRCVPISNHLYFYWYRQILGQKVEFLVSFYNNEISEKSEIFDDQFSVERPDGSNFTLKIRSTKLEDSAMYFCASLSGGLSGRTSYNEQFFGPGTRLTVL.

V is TRBV25-1 and J is TRBJ2-7, with D possibly TRBD1 on 7 matching bases. The CDR3 loop spans 14 amino acids. Trimming removed 4 bases from V and 1 base from J, with 11 bases in between. Germline V gene data show CDR1 as MGHDK and CDR2 as SYGVNS. The CDR3, as DNA: TGTGCCAGCAGTGGGAGGGGGCAATCCTACGAGCAGTACTTC. Translation: CASSGRGQSYEQYF.

This clonotype was counted ten times or more. The rearrangement joins TRBV6-2 or TRBV6-3 to TRBJ2-3; 16 nucleotides agree with TRBD2. The V and J ends lost 6 bases and 4 bases, in that order; junction bases with no gene match: 7. CDR1 and CDR2 from the germline V gene are MNHEY and SVGEGT. CDR3 length: 17 amino acids. The CDR3 protein is CASRPGTSGRAPDTQYF. DNA for the CDR3: TGTGCCAGCAGGCCCGGGACTAGCGGGAGGGCCCCAGATACGCAGTATTTT.

This clonotype was counted a few times. The genes are TRBV27 and TRBJ2-7; TRBD1 aligns across 10 bases. The germline gives CDR1 MNHEY, CDR2 SMNVEV (reference sequence). With 6 bases clipped from V and 4 bases from J, the junction kept 6 bases outside the gene matches. CDR3 size: 14 residues. CDR3 in amino acids: CASSSRTGGYEQYF. The CDR3 DNA sequence: TGTGCCAGCAGCTCCCGGACAGGGGGTTACGAGCAGTACTTC.